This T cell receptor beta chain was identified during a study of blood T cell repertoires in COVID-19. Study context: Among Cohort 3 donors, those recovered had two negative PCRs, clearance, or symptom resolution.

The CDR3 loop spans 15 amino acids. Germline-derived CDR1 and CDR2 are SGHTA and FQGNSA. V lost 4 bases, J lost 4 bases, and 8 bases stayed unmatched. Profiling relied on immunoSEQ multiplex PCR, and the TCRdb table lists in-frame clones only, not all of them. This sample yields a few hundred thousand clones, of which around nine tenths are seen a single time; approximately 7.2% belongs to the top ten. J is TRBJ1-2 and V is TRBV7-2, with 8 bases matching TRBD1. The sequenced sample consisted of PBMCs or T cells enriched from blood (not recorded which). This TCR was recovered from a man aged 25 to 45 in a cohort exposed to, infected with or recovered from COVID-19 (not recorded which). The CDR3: CASSSPPGGAYGYTF. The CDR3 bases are TGTGCCAGCAGCTCTCCCCCAGGGGGCGCCTATGGCTACACCTTC.